This T cell receptor beta chain was observed in a study of response to subunit inactivated influenza vaccine. TCRdb reanalysed the RT-PCR reads using MiXCR and keeps one entry per CDR3 protein. The sample holds approximately 520,000 distinct CDR3 sequences; around 25% are singletons and the top ten take 1.9%. The sample consisted of CD4+ T cells sorted from PBMCs, taken roughly 5 days after vaccination. The clonotype originates from a man aged 50 or older who received an inactivated influenza vaccine.

The CDR3 is CSLRGTGGTYEQYF. The CDR3 DNA reads TGCAGCTTAAGGGGGACAGGGGGCACCTACGAGCAGTACTTC. The gene calls are TRBV20-1 and TRBJ2-7; TRBD1 aligns across 12 bases. This CDR3 contains 14 residues. CDR1 and CDR2 (germline): DFQATT, SNEGSKA (reference sequence).